Sequencing of this TCR beta chain was carried out in a study of blood T cells in healthy people across ages. The study, taken as a whole, reports: Across samples, TCR beta diversity tracked strongly with naive T cell percentage.

Regarding this clonotype: Its specificity is unknown.

With a J-beta primer mix and a sample-barcoded 5' primer, a second PCR ran roughly 6 to 12 cycles. Any given sample supplied a minimum of 2.5 million CDR3-containing paired-end reads. Each CDR3 protein is one row after TCRdb ran MiXCR on the 5' RACE reads. The sample gives some 1.4 million distinct CDR3 sequences, 40% to 50% of which show up once; roughly 7.7% is in the top ten. Each donor supplied around 9.6 milliliters of peripheral blood. Each sample used at least 6 million PBMCs. V lost 1 base, J lost 6 bases, and 7 bases lay in between. The CDR3 sequence is 13 residues long. Germline CDR1 SEHNR, CDR2 FQNEAQ (reference sequence).

The source material was blood. This clonotype was obtained from a woman younger than 35 in good health. The V call is TRBV7-9, the J call TRBJ2-1; the D is unclear. Here the CDR3 DNA reads TGTGCCAGCAGCTTAGTCCCAATCAATGAGCAGTTCTTC. Residues: CASSLVPINEQFF.